The TCR beta chain described here comes from a study of spatial heterogeneity in lung cancer. Time point in this sample: blood at routine non-recurrence follow-up after resection. No cell sorting; template was whole RNA from tumor, lung tissue or PBMC. This clonotype was recorded a few times. TCRdb re-analysed the 5' RACE reads in MiXCR, keeping a single row per CDR3 protein. Among 42,000 or so distinct CDR3 sequences listed, 8% to 11% were seen once. The sequences come from PBMCs, collected at follow-up. This TCR was recovered from a female donor with early-stage non-small cell lung cancer.

The CDR3 DNA reads TGTGCCAGCAGCACAAGGGACCGTCGGGGCTACACCTTC. Translation gives CASSTRDRRGYTF. V usage is TRBV7-2 and J usage is TRBJ1-2, with a tentative D call TRBD1 (5 bases). Looked up from germline, CDR1 is SGHTA and CDR2 is FQGNSA. There are 13 residues in the CDR3. V lost 5 bases, J lost 8 bases, and 15 bases lay in between.